This T cell receptor beta chain is from a study of blood T cell repertoires in COVID-19. Sequenced by immunoSEQ multiplex PCR; TCRdb stores in-frame clones only, minus some. The table has some 88,000 clones, approximately 87% seen once. Trimming removed 5 bases at V and 5 bases at J, with 9 bases between. Germline CDR1 and CDR2: MNHEY and SVGAGI. The CDR3 has 12 amino acids. This sequence was found in a woman between 65 and 79 years old with acute or convalescent COVID-19. The sample was peripheral blood. This chain uses TRBV6-5 with TRBJ1-2, with no clear D. For the CDR3, the DNA is TGTGCCAGCAGTCCGACGGGTTATGGCTACACCTTC. This encodes CASSPTGYGYTF.